The clone carrying this TCR beta chain appeared a few times. This sample includes further DNA sequences coding for the same CDR3. The data are from a study of blood T cell repertoires in COVID-19. The protocol was immunoSEQ multiplex PCR, while the TCRdb copy is restricted to in-frame clones and leaves out a portion. The sample contains nearly 300,000 clones, roughly 83% of which appear only once. This CDR3 region has 13 residues. CDR1 and CDR2 from the germline V gene are SGDLS and YYNGEE. Trimming removed 7 bases from V and 5 bases from J; junction bases left unmatched: 2. The sample consisted of peripheral blood. The sequence came from a human donor with COVID-19, enrolled during active disease. The donor label of this sample is uncertain. The chain couples TRBV9 to TRBJ2-1; 11 nucleotides match TRBD2. CDR3 nucleotide sequence: TGTGCCAGCGGGGGACTAGCGGACAATGAGCAGTTCTTC. Protein: CASGGLADNEQFF.